These 32 T cell receptor beta chains share one sample of origin, sequenced in a study of T and B cells in COVID-19 patients (TCRdb year 2020). TRB repertoires were amplified using about 220-500 ng of genomic DNA isolated from blood. For sequencing, an Illumina MiSeq was employed. Multiplex PCR with BIOMED2 TRB-A/B primer pools was used to amplify TRB rearrangements. The public reads were run again by TCRdb, first through fastp at Q25 and then through MiXCR, and only productive beta chains were kept. Rows are unified per CDR3 protein, each entry keeping the most common DNA and genes. This sample comprises some 10,000 distinct CDR3 sequences, roughly a third of them detected only once. The ten biggest clones cover 18% of the sample. The source material was blood. These receptors all stem from a human donor with active COVID-19.

This clonotype is categorized as medium-sized. The chain is built from TRBV19 and TRBJ2-7, with D perhaps TRBD1 (6 bases). The V and J ends lost 2 bases and 2 bases respectively, with 13 bases between them. CDR1 is LNHDA, CDR2 SQIVND, per germline (reference sequence). The length of the CDR3 is 15 residues. CDR3 coding DNA: TGTGCCAGTAGTATATCTAACAGGGAGACCTACGAGCAGTACTTC. It translates to CASSISNRETYEQYF. The variable domain in full, with the rest retrieved from reference TRBV19 and TRBJ2-7, is DGGITQSPKYLFRKEGQNVTLSCEQNLNHDAMYWYRQDPGQGLRLIYYSQIVNDFQKGDIAEGYSVSREKKESFPLTVTSAQKNPTAFYLCASSISNRETYEQYFGPGTRLTVT.

J is TRBJ2-7 and V is TRBV5-1; maybe TRBD2 (5 bases). The J call may be incorrect, as the DNA end agrees better with TRBJ2-5. Per germline, CDR1 SGHRS and CDR2 YFSETQ. The CDR3 totals 13 residues. CDR3 protein: CASSWWGEETQYF. In DNA, the CDR3 is TGCGCCAGCAGCTGGTGGGGAGAAGAGACCCAGTACTTC.

This sequence joins TRBV12-3 or TRBV12-4 and TRBJ2-5; 13 bases fit TRBD2. This CDR3 is 17 amino acids long. Trimming took 2 bases from V and 1 from J; bases not matched to a gene: 4. The CDR3 loop is CASSLTRTSGGQETQYF. The CDR3 region has the DNA TGTGCCAGCAGTTTAACCAGGACTAGCGGGGGCCAAGAGACCCAGTACTTC.

The chain links TRBV18 to TRBJ2-7; maybe TRBD1 (6 bases). Germline CDR1 reads KGHSH; CDR2 reads LQKENI. V was clipped by 4 bases and J by 4 bases, with 14 bases between them. The CDR3 consists of 14 residues. CDR3 region: CASSLGTNRYEQYF. The DNA for the CDR3 is TGTGCCAGCTCACTCGGGACAAACAGGTACGAGCAGTACTTC.

The table lists this clonotype with a few counts. Since no conserved phenylalanine or tryptophan closes the CDR3, a read error is the likely cause. The DNA is left out, because the CDR3 cannot be placed on it with certainty; the CDR3 is given as TCRdb lists it. The rearrangement links TRBV29-1 to TRBJ2-5; the table's D call, TRBD2, was not checked against the DNA. Germline CDR1 and CDR2: SQVTM and ANQGSEA. The CDR3 spans 8 amino acids, including both terminal residues. The CDR3: CSVEAASG.

This rearrangement joins TRBV7-9 to TRBJ2-1; TRBD2 aligns across 8 bases. The trim removed 7 bases at V and 0 bases at J, leaving 8 bases unmatched. Germline V gene lookup returns CDR1 SEHNR and CDR2 FQNEAQ (reference sequence). The CDR3 consists of 16 residues. The CDR3 DNA follows: TGTGCCAGCACCGTCTCCGGGGGGGGCTCCTACAATGAGCAGTTCTTC. Translating it yields CASTVSGGGSYNEQFF.

A few counts support this clonotype. This chain uses TRBV7-9 with TRBJ1-1; perhaps TRBD1 as D (6 bases). Per germline, CDR1 SEHNR and CDR2 FQNEAQ (reference sequence). The CDR3 length is 14 residues. V shed 5 bases and J shed 7 bases, with 17 bases lying between them. The CDR3 DNA reads TGTGCCAGCAGCCCGGAGGGGGTTGGGGGTGAAGCTTTCTTT. Translation: CASSPEGVGGEAFF.

The J gene is TRBJ1-5, the V gene TRBV18, with no clear D. CDR1 KGHSH and CDR2 LQKENI come from the germline V gene. V lost 6 bases, J lost 4 bases, and 13 bases lay in between. This CDR3 is built from 14 residues. CDR3 bases: TGTGCCAGCTCCCCATACCGATTTAATCAGCCCCAGCATTTT. This codes for CASSPYRFNQPQHF. Looking up the rest from reference TRBV18 and TRBJ1-5 gives the full variable domain: NAGVMQNPRHLVRRRGQEARLRCSPMKGHSHVYWYRQLPEEGLKFMVYLQKENIIDESGMPKERFSAEFPKEGPSILRIQQVVRGDSAAYFCASSPYRFNQPQHFGDGTRLSIL.

This clonotype is medium-sized (0.01 to 0.1%) within its sample. This chain links TRBV29-1 with TRBJ1-1, with TRBD1 matching over 7 bases. The CDR3 is 13 residues long. Germline lookup yields CDR1 SQVTM and CDR2 ANQGSEA. V lost 6 bases and J lost 4; bases outside the gene matches: 8. The CDR3 protein is CSVIRGLGTEAFF. In DNA form, the CDR3 reads TGCAGCGTGATTAGGGGGCTGGGCACTGAAGCTTTCTTT.

As to this clonotype: One end of the junction is discordant with germline, which a read error may explain. The chain employs TRBV7-4 and TRBJ2-5; TRBD2 aligns across 8 bases. The germline CDR1 and CDR2 sequences are SGHVT and SQSDAQ. CDR3 length: 13 amino acids. This CDR3 reads CASSEGPGAGGTF. Written as DNA, the CDR3 is TGTGCCAGCAGCGAAGGGCCGGGCGCGGGGGGTACCTTC.

This clonotype was observed a few times. The germline gene is not matched at one end of the junction; a read error may be the cause. The chain joins TRBV5-6 to TRBJ2-7, with D possibly being TRBD1 (6 bases). The germline CDR1 and CDR2 sequences are SGHDT and YYEEEE. The CDR3 length is 15 residues. CDR3 protein: CASSPQGGRTYEQYF. CDR3 in DNA: TGCGCCAGCAGCCCTCAAGGGGGACGGACCTACGAGCAGTACTTC.

V gene TRBV29-1 combines with J gene TRBJ2-7; 11 bases align to TRBD2. The CDR3 has 13 residues. After removal of 7 bases from V and 5 bases from J, the junction contained 7 bases not matched to a gene. Germline values: CDR1 SQVTM, CDR2 ANQGSEA. CDR3 amino acids: CSAGSGGADEQYF. DNA for the CDR3: TGCAGCGCTGGTAGCGGGGGGGCCGACGAGCAGTACTTC.

This clonotype was detected only a few times. The chain couples TRBV6-6 to TRBJ2-7; D uncertain. The V end lost 2 bases, the J end lost 4 bases, and 9 bases lay between the germline ends. Germline loops: CDR1 MNHNY, CDR2 SVGAGI (reference sequence). The CDR3 is 13 amino acids. The CDR3 sequence is CASSYVARYEQYF. Written as DNA, the CDR3 is TGTGCCAGCAGTTACGTAGCCCGGTACGAGCAGTACTTC.

V is TRBV7-2 and J is TRBJ2-7; perhaps TRBD1 as D (6 bases). Germline V gives CDR1 SGHTA, CDR2 FQGNSA. V was cut by 1 base and J by 9 bases, with 7 bases left in between. The CDR3 length is 11 residues. CDR3: CASSLVGGQYF. CDR3 DNA: TGTGCCAGCAGCTTAGTAGGGGGGCAGTACTTC.

The V and J genes are TRBV27 and TRBJ2-3, with 7 bases lining up with TRBD2. The trim removed 6 bases at V and 3 bases at J, leaving 12 bases unmatched. CDR3 size: 16 residues. Germline CDR1 MNHEY, CDR2 SMNVEV (reference sequence). The CDR3 DNA reads as TGTGCCAGCAGCCCGTATTCGGGGGGAGCAACAGATACGCAGTATTTT. This gives the protein CASSPYSGGATDTQYF.

This clonotype was seen a few times. The V gene is TRBV10-3, the J gene TRBJ1-1; weak D call: TRBD1 (5 bases). Trimming stripped 4 bases from V and 3 bases from J, with 15 bases between. The CDR3 length is 15 residues. Germline-derived CDR1 and CDR2 are ENHRY and SYGVKD. The CDR3 protein is CAISGPDSGYTEAFF. As DNA, the CDR3 is TGTGCCATCAGTGGACCCGACAGCGGCTACACTGAAGCTTTCTTT.

Comment on this clonotype: A much larger clone differs from this one at a single base, so this may be a read error. The chain combines TRBV27 with TRBJ2-7; the D gene is possibly TRBD2 (5 bases). Germline V gene lookup returns CDR1 MNHEY and CDR2 SMNVEV (reference sequence). This CDR3 has 13 amino acids. The CDR3 spells CASSLHSAYKQYF. The DNA of the CDR3 is TGTGCCAGCAGCCTGCATAGCGCCTACAAGCAGTACTTC.

The chain has TRBV5-6 and TRBJ2-5; the match to TRBD1 covers 9 bases. V shed 5 bases and J 2 bases; nucleotides not matched to a gene: 4. The CDR3 spans 14 residues. Germline V CDR1 and CDR2: SGHDT, YYEEEE. CDR3 loop: CASRTTGGQETQYF. The CDR3 DNA is TGTGCCAGCAGAACGACAGGGGGGCAAGAGACCCAGTACTTC.

V and J are TRBV12-3 or TRBV12-4 and TRBJ1-1; TRBD1 matches 7 bases. This CDR3 is 13 amino acids long. The V gene end was trimmed by 8 bases and the J gene end by 4 bases; junction bases not matched to a gene: 7. CDR3 in amino acids: CASQDRLFTEAFF. For the CDR3, the DNA is TGTGCCAGCCAGGACAGGTTATTCACTGAAGCTTTCTTT.

The chain links TRBV20-1 to TRBJ2-3; 10 nucleotides line up with TRBD1. The CDR3 contains 20 residues. The germline V gene has CDR1 DFQATT and CDR2 SNEGSKA (reference sequence). Trimming cost V 6 bases and J 0 bases; bases outside gene matches: 21. The CDR3 sequence is CSAHGDPRDRGTFSTDTQYF. The CDR3 coding sequence is TGCAGTGCGCATGGGGATCCAAGGGACAGGGGAACGTTTAGCACAGATACGCAGTATTTT.

The rearrangement uses TRBV12-3 or TRBV12-4 and TRBJ2-5; 7 bases are a match to TRBD1. CDR3 length equals 13 residues. V shed 6 bases, J shed 4 bases, and the junction held 5 bases outside the gene matches. The CDR3: CASRTRTGETQYF. The CDR3 nucleotides read TGTGCCAGCAGGACGAGGACAGGAGAGACCCAGTACTTC.

V gene TRBV10-3 combines with J gene TRBJ2-3; no clear D gene. The CDR3 has 14 amino acids. In germline, CDR1 is ENHRY, CDR2 SYGVKD. Trimming took 2 bases from V and 1 from J, leaving 7 bases between them. The CDR3 DNA follows: TGTGCCATCAGTGAGGCCCGGGGCACAGATACGCAGTATTTT. Translated, it gives CAISEARGTDTQYF.

By sample share, this clonotype is medium-sized. The genes are TRBV29-1 and TRBJ1-5; D possibly corresponds to TRBD1 (5 bases). This CDR3 region has 15 residues. Trimming shortened V by 4 bases and J by 7 bases, and 20 bases separated the two germline ends. Germline V gives CDR1 SQVTM, CDR2 ANQGSEA. This CDR3 reads CSVAGSGPPEQPQHF. The DNA of the CDR3 is TGCAGCGTTGCAGGGTCGGGCCCCCCCGAGCAGCCCCAGCATTTT.

The chain employs TRBV20-1 and TRBJ1-1; TRBD1 agrees at 8 bases. CDR1 and CDR2 (germline): DFQATT, SNEGSKA (reference sequence). Losses at the gene ends were 2 bases for V and 1 base for J; bases not matched to a gene: 3. The CDR3 loop spans 14 amino acids. CDR3 sequence reads: CSARPGTGNTEAFF. CDR3 coding DNA: TGCAGTGCTAGACCCGGGACAGGGAACACTGAAGCTTTCTTT.

In this sample, this clonotype turned up a few times. The chain is built from TRBV5-6 and TRBJ1-3; D unresolved. Germline CDR1 and CDR2: SGHDT and YYEEEE. The CDR3 length is 17 residues. Trimming removed 3 bases from V and 0 bases from J, with 16 bases in between. In DNA form, the CDR3 reads TGTGCCAGCAGCTCCCTTATCTTACCCGACTCTGGAAACACCATATATTTT. Protein: CASSSLILPDSGNTIYF.

The chain links TRBV4-1 to TRBJ1-2; D is unclear. This CDR3 comprises 15 residues. V dropped 1 base and J dropped 4 bases, with 13 bases sitting between them. The germline V gene has CDR1 MGHRA and CDR2 YSYEKL. As DNA, the CDR3 is TGCGCCAGCAGCCAAGTAGGCAGTTCCTTCTATGGCTACACCTTC. Translating gives CASSQVGSSFYGYTF.

This clonotype has just a few counts. The rearrangement uses TRBV18 and TRBJ1-1, with TRBD1 identical over 7 bases. The V segment lost 5 bases and the J segment 0 bases; nucleotides outside the gene matches: 6. This CDR3 contains 15 residues. Germline V gives CDR1 KGHSH, CDR2 LQKENI. DNA for the CDR3: TGTGCCAGCTCATCTCAGGGGGTGATGAACACTGAAGCTTTCTTT. Translation: CASSSQGVMNTEAFF.

The chain has TRBV20-1 and TRBJ1-6; D not certain. CDR3 length: 15 amino acids. Per germline, CDR1 DFQATT and CDR2 SNEGSKA (reference sequence). V lost 0 bases to trimming and J lost 7 bases, with 13 bases between them. The CDR3, as DNA: TGCAGTGCTAGAGATCCCCCACAGCCGAATTCACCCCTCCACTTT. Its translation is CSARDPPQPNSPLHF.

A few counts support this clonotype. J is TRBJ1-6 and V is TRBV27; maybe TRBD1 (5 bases). The germline V gene encodes CDR1 MNHEY and CDR2 SMNVEV (reference sequence). With 3 bases removed from V and 10 bases from J, the gap between germline ends came to 13 bases. This CDR3 is built from 14 residues. CDR3 protein: CASSLGGRFSPLHF. The CDR3 DNA is TGTGCCAGCAGTTTGGGGGGGAGATTCTCACCCCTCCACTTT.

This clonotype was seen more than once but under ten times. The J gene is TRBJ2-1, the V gene TRBV6-1; perhaps D is TRBD1 or TRBD2 (5 bases each). CDR1 and CDR2 from the germline V gene are MNHNS and SASEGT. Trimming removed 5 bases from V and 7 bases from J, with 18 bases in between. The CDR3 is 15 amino acids. The DNA of the CDR3 is TGTGCCAGCAGTCCCGTGAGGGGTTTTGCAAATGAGCAGTTCTTC. This translates into CASSPVRGFANEQFF.

V gene TRBV20-1 combines with J gene TRBJ2-7, with D perhaps matching TRBD1 (6 bases). Germline V gene lookup returns CDR1 DFQATT and CDR2 SNEGSKA (reference sequence). CDR3 length: 14 amino acids. V was shortened by 6 bases and J by 4 bases, with 19 bases between the two germline ends. CDR3 sequence reads: CSARNRVPPYEQYF. The CDR3 DNA sequence: TGCAGTGCCCGGAACAGGGTTCCTCCTTACGAGCAGTACTTC.

The rearrangement uses TRBV7-2 and TRBJ1-4; D gene unclear. V lost 6 bases to trimming and J lost 4 bases, with 12 bases between them. The CDR3 runs to 14 residues. The V gene's germline CDR1 is SGHTA and CDR2 FQGNSA. Written as DNA, the CDR3 is TGTGCCAGCAGTGTTTCTTGGGTTAATGAAAAACTGTTTTTT. Translating gives CASSVSWVNEKLFF.